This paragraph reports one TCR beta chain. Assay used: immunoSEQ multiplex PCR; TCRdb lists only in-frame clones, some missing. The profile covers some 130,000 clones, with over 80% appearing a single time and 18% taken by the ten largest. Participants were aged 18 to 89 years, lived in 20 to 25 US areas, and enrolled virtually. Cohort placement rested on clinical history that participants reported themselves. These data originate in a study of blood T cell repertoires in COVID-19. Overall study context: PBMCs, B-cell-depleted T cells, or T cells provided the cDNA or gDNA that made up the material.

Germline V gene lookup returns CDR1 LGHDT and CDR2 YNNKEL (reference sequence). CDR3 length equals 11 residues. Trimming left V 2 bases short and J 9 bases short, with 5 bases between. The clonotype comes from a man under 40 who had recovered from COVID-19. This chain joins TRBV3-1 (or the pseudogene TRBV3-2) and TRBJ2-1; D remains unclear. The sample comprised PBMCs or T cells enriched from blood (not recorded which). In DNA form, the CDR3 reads TGTGCCAGCAGCCAATCTACTGAGCAGTTCTTC. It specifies CASSQSTEQFF.